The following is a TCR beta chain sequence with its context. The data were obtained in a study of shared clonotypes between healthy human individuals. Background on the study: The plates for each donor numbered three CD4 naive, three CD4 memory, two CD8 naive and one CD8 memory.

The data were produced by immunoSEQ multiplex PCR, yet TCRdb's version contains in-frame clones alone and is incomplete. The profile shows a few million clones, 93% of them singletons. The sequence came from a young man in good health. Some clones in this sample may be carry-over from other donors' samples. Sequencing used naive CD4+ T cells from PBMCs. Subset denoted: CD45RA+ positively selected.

The CDR3, as DNA: TGTGCCAGCAGCTTAATAGCGGGAAGCCACAATTATAACGAGCAGTACTTC. Protein sequence: CASSLIAGSHNYNEQYF. J is TRBJ2-7 and V is TRBV7-8; TRBD2 matches 8 bases. CDR3 length: 17 residues. With V trimmed by 2 bases and J by 5 bases, 14 bases remained unmatched. Germline V gene data show CDR1 as SGHVS and CDR2 as FQNEAQ.